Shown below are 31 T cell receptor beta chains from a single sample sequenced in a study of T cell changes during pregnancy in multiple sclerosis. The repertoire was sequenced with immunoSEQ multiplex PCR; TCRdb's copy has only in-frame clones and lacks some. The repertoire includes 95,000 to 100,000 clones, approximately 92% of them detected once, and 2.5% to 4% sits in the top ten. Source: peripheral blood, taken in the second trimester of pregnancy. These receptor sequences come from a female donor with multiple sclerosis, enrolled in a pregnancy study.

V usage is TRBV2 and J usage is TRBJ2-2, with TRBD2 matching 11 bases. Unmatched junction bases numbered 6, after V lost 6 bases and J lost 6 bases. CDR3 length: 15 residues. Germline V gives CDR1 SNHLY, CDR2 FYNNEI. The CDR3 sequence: CASRNSGRDAGELFF. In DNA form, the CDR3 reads TGTGCCAGCAGAAATAGCGGGAGGGACGCCGGGGAGCTGTTTTTT.

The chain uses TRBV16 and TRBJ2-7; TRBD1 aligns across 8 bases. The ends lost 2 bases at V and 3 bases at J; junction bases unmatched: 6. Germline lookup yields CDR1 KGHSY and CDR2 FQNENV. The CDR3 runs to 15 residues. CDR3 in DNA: TGTGCCAGCAGCCAACCCTCGACAGGGGACTACGAGCAGTACTTC. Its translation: CASSQPSTGDYEQYF.

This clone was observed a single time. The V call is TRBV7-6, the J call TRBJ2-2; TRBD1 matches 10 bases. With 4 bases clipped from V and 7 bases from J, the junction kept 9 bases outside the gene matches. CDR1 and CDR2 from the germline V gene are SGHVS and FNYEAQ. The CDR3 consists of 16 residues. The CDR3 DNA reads TGTGCCAGCAGCTCGGGACAGGGGAGGATTTACGGGGAGCTGTTTTTT. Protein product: CASSSGQGRIYGELFF.

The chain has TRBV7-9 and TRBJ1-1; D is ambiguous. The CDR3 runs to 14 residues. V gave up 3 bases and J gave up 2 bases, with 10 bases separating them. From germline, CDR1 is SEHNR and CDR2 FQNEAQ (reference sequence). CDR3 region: CASSFEAPNTEAFF. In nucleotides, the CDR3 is TGTGCCAGCAGCTTTGAGGCCCCAAACACTGAAGCTTTCTTT.

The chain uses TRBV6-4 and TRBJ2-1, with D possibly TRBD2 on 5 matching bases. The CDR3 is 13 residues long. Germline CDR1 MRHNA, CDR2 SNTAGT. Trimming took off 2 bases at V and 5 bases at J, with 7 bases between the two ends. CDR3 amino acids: CASSDGSNNEQFF. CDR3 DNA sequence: TGTGCCAGCAGTGACGGGAGTAACAATGAGCAGTTCTTC.

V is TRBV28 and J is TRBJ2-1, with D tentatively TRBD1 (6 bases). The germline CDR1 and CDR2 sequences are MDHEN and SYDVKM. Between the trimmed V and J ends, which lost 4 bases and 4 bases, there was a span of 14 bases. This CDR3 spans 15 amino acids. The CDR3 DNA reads TGTGCCAGCAGTTCCCCCGGGACACGATACAATGAGCAGTTCTTC. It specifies CASSSPGTRYNEQFF.

As DNA, the CDR3 is TGTGCCACCAGCAGGCGACAGGGGGCTGTTGAGGCCAACGTCCTGACTTTC. Encoded protein: CATSRRQGAVEANVLTF. This chain uses TRBV15 with TRBJ2-6, with 10 bases lining up with TRBD1. The V and J ends lost 3 bases and 6 bases, in that order; junction bases with no gene match: 8. The CDR3 extends over 17 amino acids. CDR1 and CDR2 (germline): LNHNV, YYDKDF (reference sequence).

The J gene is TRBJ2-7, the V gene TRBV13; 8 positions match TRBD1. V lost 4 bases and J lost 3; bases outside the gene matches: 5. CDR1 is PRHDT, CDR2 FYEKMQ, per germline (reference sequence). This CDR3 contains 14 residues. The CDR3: CASSYGQGIYEQYF. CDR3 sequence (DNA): TGTGCCAGCAGCTATGGACAGGGTATCTACGAGCAGTACTTC.

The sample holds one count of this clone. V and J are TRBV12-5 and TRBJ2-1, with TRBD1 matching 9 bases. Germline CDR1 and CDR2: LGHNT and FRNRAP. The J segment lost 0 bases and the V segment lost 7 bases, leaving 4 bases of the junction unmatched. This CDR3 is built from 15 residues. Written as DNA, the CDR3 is TGTGCTAGTGCCCAGGGACAGGGCTCCTACAATGAGCAGTTCTTC. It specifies CASAQGQGSYNEQFF.

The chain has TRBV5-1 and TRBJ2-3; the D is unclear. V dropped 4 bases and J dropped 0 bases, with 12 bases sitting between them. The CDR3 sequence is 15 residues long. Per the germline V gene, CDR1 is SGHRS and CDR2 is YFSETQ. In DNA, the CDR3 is TGCGCCAGCAGCCCCGAACACCCTAGCACAGATACGCAGTATTTT. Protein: CASSPEHPSTDTQYF.

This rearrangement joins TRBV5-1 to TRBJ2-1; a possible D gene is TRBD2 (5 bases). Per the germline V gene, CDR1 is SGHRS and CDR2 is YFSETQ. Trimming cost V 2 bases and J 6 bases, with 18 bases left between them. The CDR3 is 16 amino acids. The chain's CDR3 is CASSFLTGVDGNEQFF. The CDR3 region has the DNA TGCGCCAGCAGCTTCTTGACCGGGGTTGACGGCAATGAGCAGTTCTTC.

CDR3 in DNA: TGTGCCAGCAGGACGGGGGTATCCTACGAGCAGTACTTC. Protein sequence: CASRTGVSYEQYF. The V and J genes are TRBV28 and TRBJ2-7; tentatively, D is TRBD2 (6 bases). This CDR3 is built from 13 residues. CDR1 and CDR2 from the germline V gene are MDHEN and SYDVKM. The germline V and J ends were trimmed by 6 bases and 1 base, with 10 bases remaining between them.

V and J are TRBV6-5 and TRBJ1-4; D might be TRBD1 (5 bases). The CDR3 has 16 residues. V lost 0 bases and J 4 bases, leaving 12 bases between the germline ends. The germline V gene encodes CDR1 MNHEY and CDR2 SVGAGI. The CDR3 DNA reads TGTGCCAGCAGTTACTCGGCGGGACCGGTTAATGAAAAACTGTTTTTT. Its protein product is CASSYSAGPVNEKLFF.

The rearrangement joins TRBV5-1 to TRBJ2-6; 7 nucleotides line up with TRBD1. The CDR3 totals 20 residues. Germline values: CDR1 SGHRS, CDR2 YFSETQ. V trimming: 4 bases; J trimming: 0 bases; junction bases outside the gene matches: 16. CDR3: CASSTKTGTEASSGANVLTF. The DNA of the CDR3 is TGCGCCAGCAGCACAAAGACCGGGACAGAGGCGTCCTCTGGGGCCAACGTCCTGACTTTC.

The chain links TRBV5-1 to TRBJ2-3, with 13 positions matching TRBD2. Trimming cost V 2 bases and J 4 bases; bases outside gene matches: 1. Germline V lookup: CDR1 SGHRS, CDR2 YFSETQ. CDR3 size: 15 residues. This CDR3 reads CASSLLAGGPDTQYF. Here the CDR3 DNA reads TGCGCCAGCAGCTTACTAGCGGGAGGGCCAGATACGCAGTATTTT. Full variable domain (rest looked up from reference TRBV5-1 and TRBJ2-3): KAGVTQTPRYLIKTRGQQVTLSCSPISGHRSVSWYQQTPGQGLQFLFEYFSETQRNKGNFPGRFSGRQFSNSRSEMNVSTLELGDSALYLCASSLLAGGPDTQYFGPGTRLTVL.

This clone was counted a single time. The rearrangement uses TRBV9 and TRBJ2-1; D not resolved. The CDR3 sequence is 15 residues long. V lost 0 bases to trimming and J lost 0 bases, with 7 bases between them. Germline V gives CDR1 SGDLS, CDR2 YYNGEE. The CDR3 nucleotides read TGTGCCAGCAGCGTAGATGTGAGCTCCTACAATGAGCAGTTCTTC. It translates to CASSVDVSSYNEQFF.

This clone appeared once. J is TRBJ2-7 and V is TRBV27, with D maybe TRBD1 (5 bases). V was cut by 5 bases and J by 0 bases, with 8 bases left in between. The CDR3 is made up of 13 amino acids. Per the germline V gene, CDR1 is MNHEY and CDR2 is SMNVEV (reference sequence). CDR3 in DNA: TGTGCCAGCAGTCCACAGGTCTCCTACGAGCAGTACTTC. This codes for CASSPQVSYEQYF.

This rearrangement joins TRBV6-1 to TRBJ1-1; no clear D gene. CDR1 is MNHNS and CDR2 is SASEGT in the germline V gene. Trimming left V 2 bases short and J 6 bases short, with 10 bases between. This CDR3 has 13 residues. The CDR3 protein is CASSENSGAEAFF. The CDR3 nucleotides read TGTGCCAGCAGTGAAAATTCGGGAGCTGAAGCTTTCTTT.

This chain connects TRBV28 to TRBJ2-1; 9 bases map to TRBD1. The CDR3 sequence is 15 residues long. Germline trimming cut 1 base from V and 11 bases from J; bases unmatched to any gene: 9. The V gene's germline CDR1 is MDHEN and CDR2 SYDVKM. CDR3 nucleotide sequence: TGTGCCAGCAGTTTATCGTTAGGGGGGACAGGGAAGCAGTTCTTC. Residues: CASSLSLGGTGKQFF.

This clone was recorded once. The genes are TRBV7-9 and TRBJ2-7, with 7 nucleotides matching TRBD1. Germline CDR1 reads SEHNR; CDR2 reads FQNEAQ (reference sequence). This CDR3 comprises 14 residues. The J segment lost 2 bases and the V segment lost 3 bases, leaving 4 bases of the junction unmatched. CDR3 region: CASSFPGTAYEQYF. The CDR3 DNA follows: TGTGCCAGCAGCTTTCCCGGGACAGCCTACGAGCAGTACTTC.

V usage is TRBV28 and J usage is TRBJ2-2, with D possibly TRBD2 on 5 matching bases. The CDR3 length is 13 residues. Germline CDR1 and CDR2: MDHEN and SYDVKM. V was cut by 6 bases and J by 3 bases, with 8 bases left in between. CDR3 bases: TGTGCCAGCAGAGGAGGCCACACCGGGGAGCTGTTTTTT. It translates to CASRGGHTGELFF.

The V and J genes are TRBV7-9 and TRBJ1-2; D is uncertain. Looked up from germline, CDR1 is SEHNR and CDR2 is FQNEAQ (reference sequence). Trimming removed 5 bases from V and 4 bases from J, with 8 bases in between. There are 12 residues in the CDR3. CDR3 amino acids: CASSPNSYGYTF. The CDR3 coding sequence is TGTGCCAGCAGCCCCAACAGCTATGGCTACACCTTC.

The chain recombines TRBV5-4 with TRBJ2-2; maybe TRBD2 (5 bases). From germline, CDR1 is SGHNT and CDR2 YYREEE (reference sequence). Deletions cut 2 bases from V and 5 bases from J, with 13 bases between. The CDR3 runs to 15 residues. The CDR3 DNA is TGTGCCAGCAGCTTACGAGGGCAGTGGACCGGGGAGCTGTTTTTT. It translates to CASSLRGQWTGELFF.

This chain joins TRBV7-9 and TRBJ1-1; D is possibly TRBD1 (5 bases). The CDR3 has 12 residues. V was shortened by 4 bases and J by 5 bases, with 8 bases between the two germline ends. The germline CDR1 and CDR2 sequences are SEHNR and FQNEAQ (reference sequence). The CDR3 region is CASSSRGTEAFF. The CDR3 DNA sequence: TGTGCCAGCAGCTCCCGGGGGACTGAAGCTTTCTTT.

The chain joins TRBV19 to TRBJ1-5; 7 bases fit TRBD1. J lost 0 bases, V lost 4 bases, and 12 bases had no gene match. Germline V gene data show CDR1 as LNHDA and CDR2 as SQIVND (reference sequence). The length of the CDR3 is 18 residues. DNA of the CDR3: TGTGCCAGTAGTACGACCGACAGGGCCGTTTATAGCAATCAGCCCCAGCATTTT. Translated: CASSTTDRAVYSNQPQHF.

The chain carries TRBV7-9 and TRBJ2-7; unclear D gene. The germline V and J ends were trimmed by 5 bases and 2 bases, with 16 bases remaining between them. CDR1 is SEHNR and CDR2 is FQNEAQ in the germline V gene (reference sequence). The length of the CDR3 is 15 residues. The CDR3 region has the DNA TGTGCCAGCAGCCCCCAGGATCAAACCCCCTACGAGCAGTACTTC. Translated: CASSPQDQTPYEQYF.

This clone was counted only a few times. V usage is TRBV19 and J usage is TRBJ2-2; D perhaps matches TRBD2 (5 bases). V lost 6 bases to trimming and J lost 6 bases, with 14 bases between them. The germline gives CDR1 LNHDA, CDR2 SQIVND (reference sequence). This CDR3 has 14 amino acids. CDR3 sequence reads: CASRVGVGAGELFF. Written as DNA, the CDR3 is TGTGCCAGTAGGGTGGGAGTAGGCGCCGGGGAGCTGTTTTTT.

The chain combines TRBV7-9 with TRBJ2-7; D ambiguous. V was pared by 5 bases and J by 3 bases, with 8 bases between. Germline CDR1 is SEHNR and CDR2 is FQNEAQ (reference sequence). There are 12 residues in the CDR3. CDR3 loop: CASSPNGYEQYF. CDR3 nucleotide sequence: TGTGCCAGCAGCCCCAACGGCTACGAGCAGTACTTC.

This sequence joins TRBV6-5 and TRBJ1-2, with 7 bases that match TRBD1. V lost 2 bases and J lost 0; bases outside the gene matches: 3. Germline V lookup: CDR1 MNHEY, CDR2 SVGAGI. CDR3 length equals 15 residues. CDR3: CASSYRDRPNYGYTF. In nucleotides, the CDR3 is TGTGCCAGCAGTTACCGGGACAGACCTAACTATGGCTACACCTTC.

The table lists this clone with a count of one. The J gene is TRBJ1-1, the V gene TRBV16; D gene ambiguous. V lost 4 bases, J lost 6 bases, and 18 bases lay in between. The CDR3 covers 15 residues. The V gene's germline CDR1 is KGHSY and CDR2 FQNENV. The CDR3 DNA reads TGTGCCAGCAGCCCACTAGGACGCCTACGCCCTGAAGCTTTCTTT. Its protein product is CASSPLGRLRPEAFF.

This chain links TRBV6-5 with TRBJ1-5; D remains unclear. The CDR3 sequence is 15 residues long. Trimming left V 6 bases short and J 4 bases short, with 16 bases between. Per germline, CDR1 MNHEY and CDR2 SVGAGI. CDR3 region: CASRRSGVENQPQHF. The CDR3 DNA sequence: TGTGCCAGCAGAAGATCCGGGGTGGAAAATCAGCCCCAGCATTTT.